This T cell receptor beta chain emerged from a study of T cells in Graves' hyperthyroidism and ophthalmopathy. Study results and caveats: Also found in blood were most expanded thyroid clonotypes above 0.001. Ophthalmopathy got predicted by the model a median 6.5 months before its onset.

Regarding this clonotype: Its target is unknown.

Cells are PBMCs isolated from about 10 ml of fresh blood. V lost 3 bases, J lost 0 bases, and 5 bases stayed unmatched. Looked up from germline, CDR1 is SGHRS and CDR2 is YFSETQ. There are 15 residues in the CDR3. Amplified regions were TCR beta CDR3 sequences from RNA transcripts. HTBI primers were the set used in a first-round RT-PCR of the TCR CDR3. MiXCR was run by TCRdb on the multiplex PCR reads, yielding one entry per CDR3 protein. The table includes about 610,000 distinct CDR3 sequences, 14% to 15% detected once. This TCR was sampled from a middle-aged woman with Graves' ophthalmopathy. The specimen was blood. V is TRBV5-1 and J is TRBJ2-7; TRBD1 matches at 8 bases. The CDR3 spells CASSWDRRSSYEQYF. The CDR3 DNA follows: TGCGCCAGCAGCTGGGACAGGAGGAGCTCCTACGAGCAGTACTTC.